One T cell receptor beta chain is described in this entry. A TCRbeta library incorporating unique molecular identifiers was prepared. TCRdb reprocessed the PCR reads with MiXCR, giving one entry per CDR3 protein. The sample holds about 400,000 distinct CDR3 sequences, roughly 20% seen once. This sample stems from a study of T-cell reconstitution after alpha-beta-depleted transplantation in children. The sequence derives from a human donor who donated a stem cell graft to a child with acute myeloid leukemia. Sequenced here: PBMCs from the stem cell graft donor, sampled from the stem cell graft.

CDR3 sequence: CASSLYPTIAGGIYEQYF. CDR3 nucleotides: TGTGCCAGCAGTTTATACCCTACGATAGCGGGAGGAATCTACGAGCAGTACTTC. The chain is built from TRBV27 and TRBJ2-7; 10 nucleotides match TRBD2. CDR1 is MNHEY, CDR2 SMNVEV, per germline (reference sequence). The CDR3 runs to 18 residues. With 1 base clipped from V and 3 bases from J, the junction kept 12 bases outside the gene matches.